The 10 T cell receptor beta chains below all came from one sample that was sequenced in a study of molecular identifiers for immune sequencing clone quantification. TCRdb independently ran MiXCR on the PCR reads; one entry per CDR3 protein. This table holds 60,000 to 70,000 distinct CDR3 sequences, 15% to 20% found once. The sequencing sample was made of naive CD8+ T cells from blood, with Jurkat cell RNA spiked in. Subset denoted: FACS-sorted CD8+CD4-CCR7+CD45RA+ naive T cells. These receptors were taken from a human donor in good health. Some libraries in this study had Jurkat cell RNA spiked in.

With respect to this clonotype: This CDR3 fails to terminate in the conserved phenylalanine or tryptophan, so it likely reflects a read error. It is unclear where the CDR3 begins or ends on the DNA, so no DNA is shown, and the CDR3 is as TCRdb lists it. CDR3 in amino acids: CASSIVAGGPREQFL. The chain employs TRBV19 and TRBJ2-1; the DNA was not compared with TRBD2, the D call given in the table. Germline CDR1 and CDR2: LNHDA and SQIVND (reference sequence). Both ends counted, the CDR3 spans 15 residues.

This clonotype has a count of ten or more. The chain joins TRBV28 to TRBJ2-7; no definite D call. The CDR3 covers 12 residues. Trimming took 6 bases from V and 5 from J, leaving 11 bases between them. From germline, CDR1 is MDHEN and CDR2 SYDVKM. CDR3 residues: CASSRTMNEQYF. As DNA, the CDR3 is TGTGCCAGCAGCCGCACAATGAACGAGCAGTACTTC. The full variable domain, completed using reference TRBV28 and TRBJ2-7, is DVKVTQSSRYLVKRTGEKVFLECVQDMDHENMFWYRQDPGLGLRLIYFSYDVKMKEKGDIPEGYSVSREKKERFSLILESASTNQTSMYLCASSRTMNEQYFGPGTRLTVT.

This clonotype came up many times. The chain employs TRBV5-1 and TRBJ2-7, with D perhaps TRBD2 (5 bases). The germline gives CDR1 SGHRS, CDR2 YFSETQ. This CDR3 region has 15 residues. Trimming cost V 4 bases and J 5 bases, with 19 bases left between them. CDR3 protein: CASSPNRGPQNEQYF. The CDR3 DNA is TGCGCCAGCAGCCCTAATCGGGGTCCCCAAAACGAGCAGTACTTC.

About this clonotype itself: This could be a read error, since a much larger clone is one nucleotide away. J is TRBJ2-1 and V is TRBV20-1; 7 bases map to TRBD2. Germline lookup yields CDR1 DFQATT and CDR2 SNEGSKA (reference sequence). Trimming cost V 4 bases and J 8 bases; bases outside gene matches: 17. The CDR3 loop spans 16 amino acids. CDR3 loop: CSATNTGTGGRHEQFF. DNA for the CDR3: TGCAGTGCTACCAACACCGGGACTGGCGGGAGACATGAGCAGTTCTTC.

This clonotype was recorded at least ten times. CDR3 amino acids: CASLQGYYGYTF. The DNA of the CDR3 is TGTGCCAGCCTACAGGGGTACTATGGCTACACCTTC. The genes are TRBV7-9 and TRBJ1-2, with 7 bases identical to TRBD1. Germline V gene sequence: CDR1 SEHNR, CDR2 FQNEAQ (reference sequence). The ends lost 8 bases at V and 3 bases at J; junction bases unmatched: 3. CDR3 size: 12 residues.

This clonotype was seen ten or more times. The chain is built from TRBV4-1 and TRBJ2-7; 10 bases match TRBD2. Germline V gene lookup returns CDR1 MGHRA and CDR2 YSYEKL. The CDR3 spans 15 residues. The V and J ends lost 3 bases and 3 bases, in that order; junction bases with no gene match: 5. The CDR3 coding sequence is TGCGCCAGCAGCCAGCTAGCGGGAGCTGGCTACGAGCAGTACTTC. The encoded protein is CASSQLAGAGYEQYF.

As concerns this clonotype: With a much larger clone just one base away, this may be a read error. The chain employs TRBV5-1 and TRBJ2-6; 7 bases agree with TRBD1. The J segment lost 2 bases and the V segment lost 1 base, leaving 6 bases of the junction unmatched. Germline V CDR1 and CDR2: SGHRS, YFSETQ. This CDR3 spans 17 amino acids. The CDR3 DNA reads as TGCGCCAGCAGCTTGCAGGGACAGTACCCTGGGGCCAACGTCCTGACTTTC. As protein: CASSLQGQYPGANVLTF.

This clonotype is labeled medium-sized. V gene TRBV4-3 combines with J gene TRBJ2-4; D gene unclear. This CDR3 spans 20 amino acids. In germline, CDR1 is LGHNA, CDR2 YSLEER. V lost 0 bases and J 0 bases, leaving 21 bases between the germline ends. The CDR3, as DNA: TGCGCCAGCAGCCAAGAGTTCACGGAGCAATATATGCTAGCCAAAAACATTCAGTACTTC. Its translation is CASSQEFTEQYMLAKNIQYF.

This clonotype has just a few counts. The V gene is TRBV9, the J gene TRBJ2-7; a weak D match, TRBD1 (5 bases). V was shortened by 0 bases and J by 3 bases, with 13 bases between the two germline ends. The CDR3 has 15 amino acids. Germline assignment: CDR1 SGDLS and CDR2 YYNGEE. The CDR3 DNA follows: TGTGCCAGCAGCGTAGCTGGCCAGGGCGGCTACGAGCAGTACTTC. The encoded protein is CASSVAGQGGYEQYF.

The chain combines TRBV12-3 or TRBV12-4 with TRBJ2-5; unclear D gene. The V and J ends lost 8 bases and 5 bases respectively, with 15 bases between them. CDR3 length: 13 residues. The CDR3 is CASSPWAGETQYF. The CDR3 DNA reads TGTGCCAGCTCTCCGTGGGCCGGGGAGACCCAGTACTTC.